The 5 T cell receptor beta chains in this list originate from one sample, sequenced in a study of Ad26.COV2.S vaccination and SARS-CoV-2 variants. Assay used: immunoSEQ multiplex PCR; TCRdb lists only in-frame clones, some missing. Altogether 200,000 to 300,000 clones are present, approximately 87% being singletons, with the ten largest covering about 10%. The treatment denotes: roughly 18 received Ad26.COV2.S at low or high dose, single or two shots; 5 received placebo; per-sample allocation not given. The study sampled participants on day 63 after the first vaccine or placebo injection. The source material was peripheral blood, sampled in a trial of Ad26.COV2.S vaccine versus placebo. The source is a person aged 18-65 years who received the Ad26.COV2.S COVID-19 vaccine or a placebo.

This clone was observed once. V usage is TRBV7-8 and J usage is TRBJ2-7, with D uncertain. This CDR3 is built from 13 residues. Trimming shortened V by 0 bases and J by 4 bases, and 7 bases separated the two germline ends. CDR1 SGHVS and CDR2 FQNEAQ come from the germline V gene. CDR3 region: CASSLAGIYEQYF. The CDR3 nucleotides are TGTGCCAGCAGCTTAGCAGGGATATACGAGCAGTACTTC. Based on the CDR3 plus reference TRBV7-8 and TRBJ2-7, the full variable domain is GAGVSQSPRYKVAKRGQDVALRCDPISGHVSLFWYQQALGQGPEFLTYFQNEAQLDKSGLPSDRFFAERPEGSVSTLKIQRTQQEDSAVYLCASSLAGIYEQYFGPGTRLTVT.

The chain has TRBV7-3 and TRBJ1-1; D unresolved. The CDR3 contains 15 residues. Germline lookup yields CDR1 SGHTA and CDR2 FQGTGA. The ends were cut back, 5 bases at V and 4 bases at J, with 17 bases in the middle. This CDR3 reads CASSPSPGFSTEAFF. CDR3 DNA sequence: TGTGCCAGCAGCCCTAGTCCGGGGTTTAGCACTGAAGCTTTCTTT.

The J gene is TRBJ2-7, the V gene TRBV6-2 or TRBV6-3, with D possibly matching TRBD1 (6 bases). This CDR3 is built from 14 residues. Germline V gene lookup returns CDR1 MNHEY and CDR2 SVGEGT. V was trimmed by 1 base and J by 3 bases, leaving 10 bases between them. CDR3 region: CASSYYTQGYEQYF. The DNA of the CDR3 is TGTGCCAGCAGTTACTATACACAGGGCTACGAGCAGTACTTC.

The chain joins TRBV11-2 to TRBJ2-3; 10 bases agree with TRBD2. Germline CDR1 is SGHAT and CDR2 is FQNNGV. V was clipped by 1 base and J by 3 bases; unmatched bases: 7. The CDR3 consists of 17 residues. The CDR3 bases are TGTGCCAGCAGCTTAGGGAGCGGGGGGGCCTCGACAGATACGCAGTATTTT. The encoded protein is CASSLGSGGASTDTQYF.

The chain recombines TRBV10-3 with TRBJ1-1; 9 bases match TRBD1. CDR3 length: 14 amino acids. Germline V gene sequence: CDR1 ENHRY, CDR2 SYGVKD. V shed 10 bases and J 3 bases; nucleotides not matched to a gene: 9. CDR3 region: CASRDRAVDTEAFF. CDR3 coding DNA: TGTGCCAGCCGGGACAGGGCGGTCGACACTGAAGCTTTCTTT.